Reported below is one T cell receptor beta chain. Sequenced by immunoSEQ multiplex PCR; TCRdb stores in-frame clones only, minus some. The sample gives fewer than 65,000 clones, roughly 77% of which show up once; 1.5% to 2% is in the top ten. Germline CDR1 reads SQVTM; CDR2 reads ANQGSEA. The CDR3 is 14 amino acids. With V trimmed by 4 bases and J by 3 bases, 7 bases remained unmatched. Time point reported: pretreatment peripheral blood. Between 1 and 8 samples, pretreatment and on-treatment, were given by each patient. These data are taken from a study of PD-L1 blockade in urothelial cancer. Study background: At 6 weeks and at 3 weeks (second dose) after treatment start, blood was analyzed.

The specimen comprised PBMCs, sampled around atezolizumab (anti-PD-L1) treatment. The receptor comes from a man in his 70s with urothelial cancer. The chain has TRBV29-1 and TRBJ1-2; 8 nucleotides align to TRBD1. The CDR3 loop is CSVGVQGADYGYTF. The CDR3 DNA reads TGCAGCGTTGGAGTCCAGGGGGCGGACTATGGCTACACCTTC.